This T cell receptor (beta chain) was recovered during a study of cytomegalovirus exposure and HLA in healthy donors. Looking at the study overall: Earlier sequencing of some 190 million T cells yielded under 120 million unique TCR beta sequences. Study-wide findings and caveats: The study designated 150 to 200 TCR beta chains cytomegalovirus-associated.

Primers included in the PCR were 60 Vbeta and 13 Jbeta primers. Libraries were prepared by immunoSEQ multiplex PCR; TCRdb keeps only in-frame clonotypes and omits some of them. This sample yields about 140,000 clones, of which 65% to 80% are seen a single time; 1.5% to 2% belongs to the top ten. Only a few counts were recorded for this clone. The antigen remains unidentified. The source material was PBMCs. The TCR originated in a woman aged 25 to 39 in good health and CMV-seronegative.

The CDR3 loop reads CASSPNRVEETQYF. The CDR3 nucleotides are TGTGCCAGCTCACCGAACAGGGTCGAAGAGACCCAGTACTTC. The J gene is TRBJ2-5, the V gene TRBV18, with D maybe TRBD1 (6 bases). CDR1 and CDR2 from the germline V gene are KGHSH and LQKENI. V lost 3 bases, J lost 3 bases, and 11 bases lay in between. The CDR3 totals 14 residues.